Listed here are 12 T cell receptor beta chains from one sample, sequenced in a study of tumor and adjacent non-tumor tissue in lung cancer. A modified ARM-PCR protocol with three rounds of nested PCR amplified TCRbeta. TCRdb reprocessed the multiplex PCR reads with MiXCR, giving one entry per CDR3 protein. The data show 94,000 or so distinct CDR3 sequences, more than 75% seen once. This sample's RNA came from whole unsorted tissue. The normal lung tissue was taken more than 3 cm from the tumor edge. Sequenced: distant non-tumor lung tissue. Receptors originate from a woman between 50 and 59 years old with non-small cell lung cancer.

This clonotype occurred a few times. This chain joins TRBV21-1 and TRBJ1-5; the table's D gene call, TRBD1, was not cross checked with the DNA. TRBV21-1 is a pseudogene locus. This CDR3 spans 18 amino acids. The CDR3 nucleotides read TGTGCCAGCAGCAAATCCCGGCTACAGGGGGCGCCTGACCAGCCCCATCATTTT. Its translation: CASSKSRLQGAPDQPHHF.

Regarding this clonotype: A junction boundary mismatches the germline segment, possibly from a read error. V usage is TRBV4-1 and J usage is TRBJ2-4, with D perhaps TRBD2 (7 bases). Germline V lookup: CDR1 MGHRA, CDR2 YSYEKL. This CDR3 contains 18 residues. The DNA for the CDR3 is TGCGTCAGCAGTCAAGAAGGGGGGGGAAGTAGCGCCAAAAACATTCAGTACTTC. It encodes CVSSQEGGGSSAKNIQYF.

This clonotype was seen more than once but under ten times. The CDR3 DNA sequence: TGTGCCAGCACCCCCGGACAGGGGTACGGGGCCAACGTCCTGACTTTC. The encoded protein is CASTPGQGYGANVLTF. The J gene is TRBJ2-6, the V gene TRBV28, with 9 bases fitting TRBD1. This CDR3 is 16 amino acids long. CDR1 and CDR2 from the germline V gene are MDHEN and SYDVKM. The V gene end was trimmed by 7 bases and the J gene end by 4 bases; junction bases not matched to a gene: 8.

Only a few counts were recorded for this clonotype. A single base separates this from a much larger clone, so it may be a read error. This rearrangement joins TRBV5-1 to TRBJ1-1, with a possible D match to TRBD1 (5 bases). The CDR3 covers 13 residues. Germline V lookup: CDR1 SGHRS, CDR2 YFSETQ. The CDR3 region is CASSLMVGTEVFF. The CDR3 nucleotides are TGCGCCAGCAGCTTGATGGTCGGGACTGAAGTTTTCTTT.

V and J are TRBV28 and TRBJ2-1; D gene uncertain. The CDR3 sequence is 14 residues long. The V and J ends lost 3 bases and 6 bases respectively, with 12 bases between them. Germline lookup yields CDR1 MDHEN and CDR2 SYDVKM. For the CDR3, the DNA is TGTGCCAGCAGTTTCGTACCAGCGTCCAATGAGCAGTTCTTC. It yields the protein CASSFVPASNEQFF. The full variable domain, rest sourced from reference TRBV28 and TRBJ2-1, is DVKVTQSSRYLVKRTGEKVFLECVQDMDHENMFWYRQDPGLGLRLIYFSYDVKMKEKGDIPEGYSVSREKKERFSLILESASTNQTSMYLCASSFVPASNEQFFGPGTRLTVL.

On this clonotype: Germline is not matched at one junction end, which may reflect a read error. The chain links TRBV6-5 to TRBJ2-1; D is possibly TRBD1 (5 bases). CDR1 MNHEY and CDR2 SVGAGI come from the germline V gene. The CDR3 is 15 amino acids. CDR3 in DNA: TGTGCCAGAAGTTACAGGCGTTCCGGCGGCAATGAGCAGTTCTTC. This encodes CARSYRRSGGNEQFF.

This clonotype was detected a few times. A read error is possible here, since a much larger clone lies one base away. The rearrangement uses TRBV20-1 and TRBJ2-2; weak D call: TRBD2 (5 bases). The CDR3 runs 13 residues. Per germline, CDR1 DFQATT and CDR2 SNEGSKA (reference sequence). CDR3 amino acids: CIARRIQAGELFF. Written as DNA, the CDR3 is TGCATTGCTAGGAGGATTCAGGCCGGGGAGCTGTTTTTT.

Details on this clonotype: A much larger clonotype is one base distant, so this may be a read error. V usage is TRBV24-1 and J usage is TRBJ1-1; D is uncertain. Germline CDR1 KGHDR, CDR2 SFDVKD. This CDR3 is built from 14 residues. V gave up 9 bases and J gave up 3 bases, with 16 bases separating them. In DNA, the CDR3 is TGTGCCACCCATTCCACTAAGAAGGACACTGAAGCTTTCTTT. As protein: CATHSTKKDTEAFF.

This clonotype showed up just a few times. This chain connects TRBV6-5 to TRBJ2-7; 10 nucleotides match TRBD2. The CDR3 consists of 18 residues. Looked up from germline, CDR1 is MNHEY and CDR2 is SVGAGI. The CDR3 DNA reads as TGTGTTAGCAGTTACGCGACCCCTGGACTAGCGGCCCTCTACGAGCAGTACTTC. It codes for CVSSYATPGLAALYEQYF.

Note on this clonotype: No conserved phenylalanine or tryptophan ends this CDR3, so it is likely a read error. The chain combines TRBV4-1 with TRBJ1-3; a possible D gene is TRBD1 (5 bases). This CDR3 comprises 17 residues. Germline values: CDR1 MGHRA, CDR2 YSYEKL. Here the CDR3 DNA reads TGTGCCAGCAGCCAAGCGGGGGGTTACGGGGCTGGAAACACCATATATTAT. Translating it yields CASSQAGGYGAGNTIYY.

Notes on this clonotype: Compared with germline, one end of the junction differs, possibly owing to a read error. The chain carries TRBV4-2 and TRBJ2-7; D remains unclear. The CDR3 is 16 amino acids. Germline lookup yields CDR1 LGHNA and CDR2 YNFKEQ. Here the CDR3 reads CVSSHAVEAVPYEQYF. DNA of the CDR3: TGTGTTAGCAGCCATGCAGTAGAGGCTGTCCCCTACGAGCAGTATTTC.

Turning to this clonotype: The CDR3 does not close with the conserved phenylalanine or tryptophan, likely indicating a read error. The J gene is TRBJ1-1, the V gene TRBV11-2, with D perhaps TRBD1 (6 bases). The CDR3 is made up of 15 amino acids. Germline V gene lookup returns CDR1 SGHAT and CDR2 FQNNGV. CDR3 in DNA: TGTGCCAGCAGCTTAGAGCTGGGGGCGAACCCTGAAGCTTTCCTT. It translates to CASSLELGANPEAFL.